The 13 T cell receptor beta chains below come from one sample, sequenced in a study of radiation and T cells in renal cell carcinoma. Time point defined: blood 2 weeks post-SBRT. This sample's treatment: 15 Gy SBRT to primary tumor, nephrectomy 4 weeks later. Generated by immunoSEQ multiplex PCR, the TCRdb table keeps only in-frame clones and is missing some. The sample lists 100,000 to 150,000 clones; 85% to 90% were seen once. The sample in question was blood, obtained from a patient whose treatment included radiotherapy and nephrectomy. The receptors derive from a woman aged 70 to 79 with renal cell carcinoma.

This clone was seen a single time. The CDR3 here is CSSSGFNNEQFF. The CDR3 DNA is TGCAGCTCGAGCGGGTTCAACAATGAGCAGTTCTTC. The J gene is TRBJ2-1, the V gene TRBV29-1, with D tentatively TRBD2 (6 bases). This CDR3 spans 12 amino acids. Trimming left V 8 bases short and J 5 bases short, with 13 bases between. The germline V gene encodes CDR1 SQVTM and CDR2 ANQGSEA.

The CDR3 sequence: CASSLAAGGSTGELFF. For the CDR3, the DNA is TGTGCCAGCAGCTTAGCAGCGGGGGGGAGCACCGGGGAGCTGTTTTTT. The V call is TRBV11-3, the J call TRBJ2-2; 10 nucleotides match TRBD2. Trimming took 1 base from V and 4 from J; bases not matched to a gene: 3. The CDR3 length is 16 residues. The germline CDR1 and CDR2 sequences are SGHNT and YENEEA.

The J gene is TRBJ2-3, the V gene TRBV9; unclear D gene. CDR1 is SGDLS and CDR2 is YYNGEE in the germline V gene. The CDR3 runs to 15 residues. Trimming cost V 4 bases and J 1 base, with 13 bases left between them. As DNA, the CDR3 is TGTGCCAGCAGCACCGACCGGGCCCGCACAGATACGCAGTATTTT. Translating it yields CASSTDRARTDTQYF.

This chain joins TRBV5-1 and TRBJ2-3; D remains unclear. The CDR3 has 13 amino acids. Trimming removed 4 bases at V and 5 bases at J, with 11 bases between. Germline V gene data show CDR1 as SGHRS and CDR2 as YFSETQ. CDR3 sequence reads: CASSPMIKDTQYF. The CDR3 DNA sequence: TGCGCCAGCAGCCCAATGATAAAAGATACGCAGTATTTT.

V gene TRBV10-3 combines with J gene TRBJ2-7, with D possibly TRBD2 on 6 matching bases. This CDR3 is built from 12 residues. V lost 8 bases and J 7 bases, leaving 15 bases between the germline ends. Germline CDR1 reads ENHRY; CDR2 reads SYGVKD. The CDR3 bases are TGTGCCATCCTCCGCGGGGATGGGGAGCAGTACTTC. Amino acids: CAILRGDGEQYF.

The V gene is TRBV5-1, the J gene TRBJ1-2; 10 nucleotides line up with TRBD1. Germline CDR1 reads SGHRS; CDR2 reads YFSETQ. Unmatched junction bases numbered 6, after V lost 1 base and J lost 3 bases. The CDR3 totals 16 residues. For the CDR3, the DNA is TGCGCCAGCAGCTTGTCGGGGACAGGGGATTACTATGGCTACACCTTC. It encodes CASSLSGTGDYYGYTF.

The CDR3 nucleotides read TGTGCCAGCAGTGAAGCGCGGGGGGGCCACAATCAGCCCCAGCATTTT. Protein sequence: CASSEARGGHNQPQHF. The V gene is TRBV6-1, the J gene TRBJ1-5; possibly TRBD1 for D (6 bases). CDR1 and CDR2 (germline): MNHNS, SASEGT. This CDR3 has 16 residues. V lost 0 bases to trimming and J lost 3 bases, with 12 bases between them.

This chain links TRBV30 with TRBJ1-2; unclear D gene. Trimming removed 0 bases at V and 6 bases at J, with 11 bases between. This CDR3 has 13 residues. From germline, CDR1 is GTSNPN and CDR2 SVGIG (reference sequence). CDR3 DNA sequence: TGTGCCTGGAGTGTAATGAAGGGAGATGGCTACACCTTC. Amino acid sequence: CAWSVMKGDGYTF.

The CDR3 loop is CSVGAENGYTF. As DNA, the CDR3 is TGCAGCGTTGGGGCAGAAAATGGCTACACCTTC. The chain joins TRBV29-1 to TRBJ1-2; no clear D. CDR1 and CDR2 from the germline V gene are SQVTM and ANQGSEA. The CDR3 has 11 amino acids. Trimming shortened V by 4 bases and J by 6 bases, and 9 bases separated the two germline ends.

This clone was found once. The chain links TRBV7-8 to TRBJ2-5, with 9 bases fitting TRBD2. Losses at the gene ends were 2 bases for V and 7 bases for J; bases not matched to a gene: 8. The CDR3 is made up of 15 amino acids. Germline assignment: CDR1 SGHVS and CDR2 FQNEAQ. CDR3 in amino acids: CASSLTTSGRGTQYF. The CDR3 region has the DNA TGTGCCAGCAGCTTAACGACTAGCGGTCGGGGGACCCAGTACTTC.

This rearrangement joins TRBV7-2 to TRBJ2-5; weak D call: TRBD1 (5 bases). The CDR3 has 14 amino acids. Germline loops: CDR1 SGHTA, CDR2 FQGNSA. V gave up 1 base and J gave up 5 bases, with 11 bases separating them. CDR3 bases: TGTGCCAGCAGCTTAGGGGGCAGGCTGGAGACCCAGTACTTC. Translated: CASSLGGRLETQYF.

The V gene is TRBV30, the J gene TRBJ1-5; a possible D gene is TRBD1 (6 bases). The germline V gene encodes CDR1 GTSNPN and CDR2 SVGIG (reference sequence). CDR3 length equals 15 residues. With 0 bases removed from V and 6 bases from J, the gap between germline ends came to 15 bases. The CDR3 region is CAWSVMGRGSQPQHF. The CDR3 DNA is TGTGCCTGGAGTGTAATGGGCAGGGGAAGTCAGCCCCAGCATTTT.

This sequence joins TRBV4-2 and TRBJ2-1; D might be TRBD1 or TRBD2, each matching 6 bases. The V gene's germline CDR1 is LGHNA and CDR2 YNFKEQ. V was trimmed by 0 bases and J by 10 bases, leaving 22 bases between them. The CDR3 runs 17 residues. The CDR3 region has the DNA TGTGCCAGCAGCCAAGATCTGGGGGCGGGGCCCCCTGGGGAGCAGTTCTTC. Encoded protein: CASSQDLGAGPPGEQFF.